The source of this T cell receptor beta chain is a study of blood T cell repertoires in COVID-19 (TCRdb year 2020). Study-wide context: The collaborator samples originated in the United States, Italy and Spain and spanned the acute and convalescent phases of COVID-19. The prospective study material was composed of cDNA or gDNA derived from T cells, B-cell-depleted T cells, or PBMCs. Subjects who had been exposed to COVID-19, were actively infected with it, or had recovered from it provided the deeply sampled blood TCRbeta repertoires that made up the dataset. The repertoires were released in a freely available public database meant as a resource for research on the immune response to SARS-CoV-2. The samples were drawn from two sources: the first 160 participants of the ongoing ImmuneRACE study, and 1,000 to 1,500 subjects contributed by 6 global collaborators. Nearly every sample came with metadata listing a de-identified subject ID, COVID-19 status, age in years and sex. Where available, HLA class I and class II types were taken from metadata supplied by the sample provider and were not determined by assay-based typing.

TCRbeta CDR3 regions were amplified from genomic DNA by means of the immunoSEQ Assay, a bias-controlled multiplex PCR. The authors' pipeline ran thus. The number of nucleated cells in each sample was estimated by amplification of reference gene primers within the assay. To quantify the absolute abundance of each unique TCRbeta CDR3 rearrangement, sequence reads were collapsed and filtered. For each sample, productive Simpson clonality was calculated as the square root of Simpson's diversity index across productive rearrangements. The table was pulled from immuneACCESS by TCRdb, which kept in-frame rearrangements only. Such tables lose some clones; where checked, under half of the loss comes from unresolved V genes, and the rest has no known cause. V and J calls and clone size follow that table, whereas D and trimming were derived from the DNA. The sample table holds 130,000 or so clones, of which 84% were seen once. 9% to 15% of the sample is in the top ten clones.

Based on the germline V gene (reference sequence), the CDR1 and CDR2 sequences are LNHDA and SQIVND. Unmatched junction bases come to 1, with V trimmed by 5 bases and J by 7 bases. The CDR3 has 14 amino acids, counting the end cysteine and phenylalanine. Kept here is only the CDR3 DNA, which spans 42 bases and is read in frame from base 1. This clone was counted between two and nine times. Its antigen is unknown. There are no base qualities to consult, and no much larger clone falls within one base. Each collaborating institution followed its own protocols to collect whole blood in K2EDTA tubes. For TCRbeta analysis, collaborator samples were shipped as frozen whole blood, as isolated PBMCs, or as DNA extracted from either sample type. Broad study findings and their caveats: How much clinical and demographic metadata was included differed by source and by participant, and the metadata was provided uncurated.

The chain links TRBV19 with TRBJ1-6; 11 central nucleotides agree with TRBD1. The sample was peripheral blood. The sequence was collected from a woman aged 55 to 70 with acute or convalescent COVID-19. The CDR3 loop reads CASSGTGGNSPLHF. The nucleotide sequence reads TGTGCCAGTAGTGGGACAGGGGGAAATTCACCCCTCCACTTT.